The clone carrying this T cell receptor beta chain appeared once. The sample is drawn from a study of blood T cell repertoires in COVID-19. About the research overall: The United States, Italy and Spain provided the acute and convalescent COVID-19 samples. T cells, B-cell-depleted T cells, or PBMCs provided the cDNA or gDNA that served as material.

Original handling: Amplification of reference gene primers was used by the study to estimate nucleated cell counts. Measured with immunoSEQ multiplex PCR; TCRdb has only the in-frame clones, and not every one. That table supplies the V and J calls and clone size; D and trimming were determined from the DNA. The sample comprises 310,000 or so clones, 90% of which are singletons, and about 1.7% rests with the top ten. CDR3 length: 17 amino acids. Germline CDR1 and CDR2: MNHEY and SMNVEV (reference sequence). The V segment lost 5 bases and the J segment 5 bases; nucleotides outside the gene matches: 9. This chain links TRBV27 with TRBJ2-3, with TRBD2 identical over 14 bases. This clonotype was sampled from a woman aged 18-29 years with acute COVID-19. Material for sequencing was PBMCs or T cells enriched from blood (not recorded which). CDR3 in DNA: TGTGCCAGCAGTCCCATCCGCGGGACTAGCGGGAGAGATACGCAGTATTTT. Translated, it gives CASSPIRGTSGRDTQYF.